The T cell receptor (beta chain) described here comes from a study of T cells after yellow fever vaccination. The germline V gene encodes CDR1 LGHDT and CDR2 YNNKEL (reference sequence). The CDR3 is 13 amino acids. V gave up 4 bases and J gave up 8 bases, with 11 bases separating them. In TCRdb, the 5' RACE reads were re-called with MiXCR into one record per CDR3 protein. The sample yields 450,000 to 600,000 distinct CDR3 sequences, 17% seen once. This clonotype has just a few counts. The target antigen is unknown. General observations from the study: By day 5 rather than day 15, the secondary response had peaked, though it was weaker.

The specimen comprised PBMCs, sampled less than 6 days after the first yellow fever vaccination. This sequence originates from a man aged 18 to 29 who received the YFV17D yellow fever vaccine. The V call is TRBV3-1, the J call TRBJ1-4; D ambiguous. In DNA form, the CDR3 reads TGTGCCAGCAGCCCTATCGGGAGGGAAAAACTGTTTTTT. This translates into CASSPIGREKLFF.